The 22 T cell receptor beta chains listed next were all sequenced from one sample in a study of beta chain features in type 1 diabetes. Study outcomes and limitations: Among patients with Type 1 diabetes, TCRB CDR3s were moderately but significantly shorter in every one of the four CD4+ subsets.

Their antigens remain unidentified. Expressed TCRB transcripts were sequenced because the isolated RNA had all been reverse transcribed beforehand. Data came from immunoSEQ multiplex PCR; TCRdb stores just in-frame clones and leaves some out. The sample includes over 150,000 clones, 6% to 9% of them seen just once. Sequencing was performed on central memory CD4+ T cells from blood. The receptors derive from a man younger than 30 with type 1 diabetes.

In its sample, this clone was seen a few times. V usage is TRBV4-2 and J usage is TRBJ2-5; 7 bases agree with TRBD2. Germline-derived CDR1 and CDR2 are LGHNA and YNFKEQ. The CDR3 runs to 15 residues. J lost 9 bases, V lost 1 base, and 11 bases had no gene match. The CDR3 loop reads CASSQGRGSGGAQYF. The CDR3 DNA is TGTGCCAGCAGCCAAGGGCGGGGGAGTGGAGGAGCCCAGTACTTC.

J is TRBJ1-4 and V is TRBV30, with a tentative D call TRBD1 (5 bases). The V end was cut by 3 bases, the J end by 5 bases, with 10 bases between. This CDR3 comprises 13 residues. Germline V gives CDR1 GTSNPN, CDR2 SVGIG (reference sequence). CDR3 sequence (DNA): TGTGCCTGGAGCGACAGATTCAATGAAAAACTGTTTTTT. Amino acids: CAWSDRFNEKLFF.

This clone was seen a few times. The rearrangement links TRBV5-4 to TRBJ1-1, with D maybe TRBD1 (5 bases). The germline V gene has CDR1 SGHNT and CDR2 YYREEE (reference sequence). This CDR3 has 12 amino acids. Trimming pared 7 bases from V and 0 bases from J, leaving 7 bases between. This CDR3 reads CASRGLNTEAFF. Written as DNA, the CDR3 is TGTGCCAGCCGGGGGTTGAACACTGAAGCTTTCTTT.

This clone occurred a few times. V is TRBV5-1 and J is TRBJ2-5, with D possibly matching TRBD2 (6 bases). The J call is doubtful: the DNA matches TRBJ2-7 better. Looked up from germline, CDR1 is SGHRS and CDR2 is YFSETQ. The CDR3 is 15 residues long. The CDR3 region has the DNA TGCGCCAGCAGCTCCCGCGGTGGAGGGATCTACGAGCAGTACTTC. Translated, it gives CASSSRGGGIYEQYF.

Only a few counts were recorded for this clone. The J gene is TRBJ2-3, the V gene TRBV6-6, with D hard to call. Germline V lookup: CDR1 MNHNY, CDR2 SVGAGI (reference sequence). V was trimmed by 5 bases and J by 3 bases, leaving 15 bases between them. This CDR3 contains 15 residues. Written as DNA, the CDR3 is TGTGCCAGCAGTCCCGGCGGTGGCGAGACAGATACGCAGTATTTT. Translation gives CASSPGGGETDTQYF.

V and J are TRBV18 and TRBJ2-6, with D tentatively TRBD1 (5 bases). Germline-derived CDR1 and CDR2 are KGHSH and LQKENI. The CDR3 is made up of 16 amino acids. Deletions cut 3 bases from V and 0 bases from J, with 9 bases between. The CDR3 reads CASSPTALSGANVLTF. The CDR3 DNA reads as TGTGCCAGCTCACCGACAGCTCTCTCTGGGGCCAACGTCCTGACTTTC.

This clone was picked up many times. CDR3 bases: TGCGCCAGCAGCCAAGATTCGAGACTAGCGGTAAATGAGCAGTTCTTC. As protein: CASSQDSRLAVNEQFF. The chain uses TRBV4-3 and TRBJ2-1, with 9 nucleotides matching TRBD2. The germline V gene has CDR1 LGHNA and CDR2 YSLEER. CDR3 length equals 16 residues. V lost 0 bases, J lost 7 bases, and 7 bases stayed unmatched.

The chain joins TRBV4-3 to TRBJ1-2; D is possibly TRBD1 (5 bases). The germline gives CDR1 LGHNA, CDR2 YSLEER. V was pared by 6 bases and J by 4 bases, with 21 bases between. The CDR3 consists of 16 residues. The CDR3: CASSPNGAYASYGYTF. CDR3 coding DNA: TGCGCCAGCAGTCCTAATGGGGCGTATGCCTCCTATGGCTACACCTTC.

This clone has a handful of counts. This sequence joins TRBV5-1 and TRBJ2-5; 11 bases agree with TRBD1. V was clipped by 3 bases and J by 2 bases; unmatched bases: 6. The CDR3 loop spans 16 amino acids. Per germline, CDR1 SGHRS and CDR2 YFSETQ. The CDR3 loop reads CASSWGDRGFQETQYF. The CDR3 DNA sequence: TGCGCCAGCAGCTGGGGGGACAGGGGGTTTCAAGAGACCCAGTACTTC.

This clone was seen more than once but under ten times. The genes are TRBV5-1 and TRBJ2-2, with 9 bases fitting TRBD2. The length of the CDR3 is 15 residues. The junction had 6 bases not matched to a gene; V was cut back by 2 bases and J by 7 bases. The germline CDR1 and CDR2 sequences are SGHRS and YFSETQ. CDR3 sequence (DNA): TGCGCCAGCAGCTTCCGCGGGGGGGAACGCGGGGAGCTGTTTTTT. Its protein product is CASSFRGGERGELFF.

The chain couples TRBV5-4 to TRBJ2-5; a weak D match, TRBD1 (6 bases). The CDR3 sequence is 14 residues long. V was clipped by 0 bases and J by 4 bases, with 10 bases between them. Germline V gives CDR1 SGHNT, CDR2 YYREEE (reference sequence). Written as DNA, the CDR3 is TGTGCCAGCAGCTTGGGGGGCAGGGGAGAGACCCAGTACTTC. It encodes CASSLGGRGETQYF. Variable domain in full (rest from reference TRBV5-4 and TRBJ2-5): ETGVTQSPTHLIKTRGQQVTLRCSSQSGHNTVSWYQQALGQGPQFIFQYYREEENGRGNFPPRFSGLQFPNYSSELNVNALELDDSALYLCASSLGGRGETQYFGPGTRLLVL.

The chain is built from TRBV28 and TRBJ2-1; 12 bases match TRBD2. The CDR3 extends over 15 amino acids. V dropped 6 bases and J dropped 6; count of bases not matched to a gene: 6. In germline, CDR1 is MDHEN, CDR2 SYDVKM. The CDR3 here is CASSLAGGPGNEQFF. Written as DNA, the CDR3 is TGTGCCAGCAGCCTAGCGGGAGGGCCAGGCAATGAGCAGTTCTTC.

There are a few counts of this clone. The chain carries TRBV7-9 and TRBJ2-6, with TRBD1 matching over 9 bases. Germline V gene data show CDR1 as SEHNR and CDR2 as FQNEAQ (reference sequence). CDR3 length: 18 residues. V was pared by 5 bases and J by 1 base, with 9 bases of the junction left unmatched. CDR3 coding DNA: TGTGCCAGCAGCCTCTACCGGGACAGGGTATCTGGGGCCAACGTCCTGACTTTC. It yields the protein CASSLYRDRVSGANVLTF.

The chain is built from TRBV2 and TRBJ2-6; no clear D gene. Trimming removed 3 bases at V and 2 bases at J, with 8 bases between. Germline CDR1 is SNHLY and CDR2 is FYNNEI. The CDR3 has 15 residues. CDR3 coding DNA: TGTGCCAGCAGTGACGTCGCAGCTGGGGCCAACGTCCTGACTTTC. It yields the protein CASSDVAAGANVLTF.

This clone has only a few counts. The V gene is TRBV19, the J gene TRBJ1-1, with TRBD1 matching over 9 bases. Germline CDR1 LNHDA, CDR2 SQIVND (reference sequence). V gave up 4 bases and J gave up 5 bases; unmatched junction bases: 11. This CDR3 is 16 amino acids long. CDR3 coding DNA: TGTGCCAGTAGTACCGGGACAGGGAGAGGAAAAACTGAAGCTTTCTTT. Residues: CASSTGTGRGKTEAFF.

Only a few counts were recorded for this clone. The chain employs TRBV27 and TRBJ2-5, with TRBD1 matching over 8 bases. The CDR3 has 15 residues. The V segment lost 5 bases and the J segment 2 bases; nucleotides outside the gene matches: 7. CDR1 and CDR2 from the germline V gene are MNHEY and SMNVEV (reference sequence). The CDR3 is CASSVRTGGQETQYF. The CDR3 DNA reads TGTGCCAGCAGTGTAAGAACAGGGGGTCAAGAGACCCAGTACTTC.

The chain has TRBV30 and TRBJ1-4, with 7 bases matching TRBD1. Germline V lookup: CDR1 GTSNPN, CDR2 SVGIG (reference sequence). There are 15 residues in the CDR3. V gave up 4 bases and J gave up 0 bases; unmatched junction bases: 5. DNA for the CDR3: TGTGCCTGGACCAGGCAGGGGGCAACTAATGAAAAACTGTTTTTT. It encodes CAWTRQGATNEKLFF.

J is TRBJ2-1 and V is TRBV28; possible D gene TRBD1, 5 bases. Looked up from germline, CDR1 is MDHEN and CDR2 is SYDVKM. Trimming cost V 5 bases and J 4 bases, with 9 bases left between them. CDR3 length equals 13 residues. CDR3: CASSITGYNEQFF. The DNA for the CDR3 is TGTGCCAGCAGTATAACAGGTTACAATGAGCAGTTCTTC. Filled out from reference TRBV28 and TRBJ2-1, the complete variable domain reads DVKVTQSSRYLVKRTGEKVFLECVQDMDHENMFWYRQDPGLGLRLIYFSYDVKMKEKGDIPEGYSVSREKKERFSLILESASTNQTSMYLCASSITGYNEQFFGPGTRLTVL.

V gene TRBV19 combines with J gene TRBJ2-1, with D perhaps matching TRBD2 (6 bases). The V and J ends lost 6 bases and 3 bases respectively, with 9 bases between them. This CDR3 is 13 amino acids long. Germline values: CDR1 LNHDA, CDR2 SQIVND (reference sequence). CDR3: CASRGDFYNEQFF. The CDR3 bases are TGTGCCAGTAGAGGGGACTTCTACAATGAGCAGTTCTTC.

The V and J genes are TRBV29-1 and TRBJ2-3, with TRBD2 matching 9 bases. Germline assignment: CDR1 SQVTM and CDR2 ANQGSEA. This CDR3 contains 15 residues. V lost 8 bases, J lost 2 bases, and 11 bases stayed unmatched. For the CDR3, the DNA is TGCAGCCTCGGGGCTAGCGGGGCATACACAGATACGCAGTATTTT. This codes for CSLGASGAYTDTQYF.

The CDR3 coding sequence is TGTGCCAGCAGTTTAACCCTATACGAGCAGTACTTC. Translation gives CASSLTLYEQYF. This chain uses TRBV28 with TRBJ2-7; D uncertain. Germline V CDR1 and CDR2: MDHEN, SYDVKM. The CDR3 totals 12 residues. The germline V and J ends were trimmed by 2 bases and 4 bases, with 6 bases remaining between them.

This clone was seen only a few times. The chain joins TRBV6-4 to TRBJ2-2; D not resolved. Germline CDR1 reads MRHNA; CDR2 reads SNTAGT. V lost 3 bases and J lost 7, with 9 bases in between. The CDR3 consists of 13 residues. This CDR3 is CASSDSGYGELFF. The CDR3 nucleotides are TGTGCCAGCAGTGATTCGGGTTACGGGGAGCTGTTTTTT.